The rows below give T cell receptor beta chains drawn from one sample of a study of T cell responses to AZD1222 COVID-19 vaccine. Clones were read by immunoSEQ multiplex PCR, and TCRdb kept only the in-frame ones, dropping some. Altogether some 150,000 clones are present, approximately 94% being singletons, with the ten largest covering roughly 2%. This specimen consisted of peripheral blood, obtained on day 0 of AZD1222 vaccination. The source is an adult in good health. Both conserved end residues are part of each CDR3. D genes are given only for firm matches. Clone size is shown for a subset of rows, as once, few, many or a class of expanded clone.

>NA|NA|TRBJ1-1|TRBV18
CASSPGHTNTEAFF
TGTGCCAGCTCACCAGGCCACACCAACACTGAAGCTTTCTTT
>TRBD1|NA|TRBJ1-6|TRBV5-1
CASSLGTGDSPLHF
TGCGCCAGCAGCTTAGGGACAGGGGATTCACCCCTCCACTTT
>NA|NA|TRBJ2-7|TRBV7-6
CASSPLGPYEQYF
TGTGCCAGCAGCCCACTAGGCCCCTACGAGCAGTACTTC
>NA|NA|TRBJ2-7|TRBV28
CASRTTGDPPYEQYF
TGTGCCAGCAGGACAACAGGTGATCCACCCTACGAGCAGTACTTC
>NA|NA|TRBJ1-6|TRBV9
CASSVVPDGDSPLHF
TGTGCCAGCAGCGTAGTCCCCGACGGGGATTCACCCCTCCACTTT
>NA|NA|TRBJ2-1|TRBV6-1
CASSEALRRDYNEQFF
TGTGCCAGCAGTGAAGCGCTTCGGAGGGATTACAATGAGCAGTTCTTC
>TRBD1|NA|TRBJ2-7|TRBV7-9
CASRAQGEGGEQYF
TGTGCCAGCAGGGCCCAGGGGGAAGGAGGCGAGCAGTACTTC
>NA|NA|TRBJ1-2|TRBV30
CAWSVRPGQGYTF
TGTGCCTGGAGTGTGAGACCAGGGCAAGGCTACACCTTC
>TRBD1|NA|TRBJ1-1|TRBV6-5
CASSKTGQGGTEAFF
TGTGCCAGCAGTAAAACAGGACAGGGAGGTACTGAAGCTTTCTTT
>TRBD1|NA|TRBJ1-6|TRBV7-9
CASSPGQSNSPLHF
TGTGCCAGCAGCCCGGGACAGAGTAATTCACCCCTCCACTTT
>TRBD1|once|TRBJ1-2|TRBV29-1
CSVRDRVGYGYTF
TGCAGCGTGCGCGACAGGGTCGGCTATGGCTACACCTTC
>NA|NA|TRBJ1-5|TRBV7-4
CASSFEDQPQHF
TGTGCCAGCAGCTTCGAGGATCAGCCCCAGCATTTT
>TRBD2|NA|TRBJ2-3|TRBV29-1
CSVETSGEGTDTQYF
TGCAGCGTTGAGACTAGCGGGGAAGGTACAGATACGCAGTATTTT
>NA|NA|TRBJ1-1|TRBV19
CASKARAFDMNTEAFF
TGTGCCAGTAAGGCCCGGGCCTTCGACATGAACACTGAAGCTTTCTTT
>NA|NA|TRBJ1-1|TRBV27
CASSFRAGGVTEAFF
TGTGCCAGCAGTTTTAGGGCGGGAGGTGTCACTGAAGCTTTCTTT
>NA|NA|TRBJ1-5|TRBV5-8
CASSQTGTFGNQPQHF
TGTGCCAGCAGCCAGACAGGAACCTTCGGCAATCAGCCCCAGCATTTT
>NA|NA|TRBJ2-3|TRBV28
CASSLHITDTQYF
TGTGCCAGCAGTCTCCACATCACAGATACGCAGTATTTT
>TRBD1|NA|TRBJ1-1|TRBV5-1
CASSLERTGPNTEAFF
TGCGCCAGCAGCTTGGAACGGACAGGGCCAAACACTGAAGCTTTCTTT
>NA|once|TRBJ1-1|TRBV19
CASSYLAGEAFF
TGTGCCAGTAGTTACCTCGCGGGTGAAGCTTTCTTT
>NA|NA|TRBJ2-1|TRBV5-1
CASSTQGSSYNEQFF
TGCGCCAGCAGTACGCAGGGGAGCTCCTACAATGAGCAGTTCTTC
>NA|once|TRBJ1-3|TRBV4-2
CASSQDRAASFGNTIYF
TGTGCCAGCAGCCAAGATCGGGCGGCGTCTTTTGGAAACACCATATATTTT
>NA|NA|TRBJ1-2|TRBV15
CATSRARGWNYGYTF
TGTGCCACCAGCAGGGCCCGAGGCTGGAACTATGGCTACACCTTC
>NA|NA|TRBJ1-6|TRBV2
CASRAGSPLHF
TGTGCCAGCAGGGCAGGGTCACCCCTCCACTTT
>NA|NA|TRBJ1-2|TRBV6-6
CASSYQGPPGGYTF
TGTGCCAGCAGCTACCAAGGGCCCCCTGGGGGCTACACCTTC
>NA|NA|TRBJ1-3|TRBV3-1/TRBV3-2
CASSQDPSRNTIYF
TGTGCCAGCAGCCAAGATCCGTCCAGAAACACCATATATTTT
>NA|NA|TRBJ1-3|TRBV5-6
CASSIDRFSGNTIYF
TGTGCCAGCAGCATTGACCGTTTCTCTGGAAACACCATATATTTT
>TRBD1|NA|TRBJ1-1|TRBV2
CAILGGQVIIGGPEAFF
TGTGCCATCCTTGGGGGACAGGTAATTATAGGTGGCCCTGAAGCTTTCTTT
>NA|few|TRBJ1-1|TRBV7-9
CASSLVRISSNTEAFF
TGTGCCAGCAGCTTAGTTAGAATATCTTCGAACACTGAAGCTTTCTTT
>NA|NA|TRBJ2-2|TRBV19
CASSLKNRGAANTGELFF
TGTGCCAGTAGCCTAAAAAATCGGGGGGCCGCGAACACCGGGGAGCTGTTTTTT
>TRBD2|NA|TRBJ2-3|TRBV5-1
CASTTTGTSGDTQYF
TGCGCCAGCACTACGACCGGGACTAGCGGTGACACGCAGTATTTT
>NA|NA|TRBJ2-4|TRBV11-2
CASSLGGAGGQNIQYF
TGTGCCAGCAGCTTAGGAGGGGCCGGGGGACAAAACATTCAGTACTTC
>NA|NA|TRBJ2-7|TRBV2
CASNYERESAEQYF
TGTGCCAGCAACTACGAAAGGGAGTCTGCCGAGCAGTACTTC
>NA|NA|TRBJ1-2|TRBV2
CASSRSGDYGYTF
TGTGCCAGCAGTCGTTCCGGGGACTATGGCTACACCTTC
>TRBD2|NA|TRBJ2-5|TRBV6-5
CASSPGTSGSGTQYF
TGTGCCAGCAGCCCCGGGACTAGTGGTAGTGGGACCCAGTACTTC
>TRBD1|NA|TRBJ1-2|TRBV2
CASIRGDSSNYGYTF
TGTGCCAGCATCCGCGGGGACAGCTCTAACTATGGCTACACCTTC
>TRBD2|NA|TRBJ2-1|TRBV10-2
CASSESGGGANEQFF
TGCGCCAGCAGTGAGAGTGGCGGGGGGGCCAATGAGCAGTTCTTC
>NA|NA|TRBJ2-5|TRBV5-1
CASSFGPSQGETQYF
TGCGCCAGCAGCTTCGGACCCTCCCAGGGTGAGACCCAGTACTTC
>TRBD1|NA|TRBJ1-2|TRBV18
CASSPWDREFYGYTF
TGTGCCAGCTCACCATGGGACAGGGAATTTTATGGCTACACCTTC
>NA|NA|TRBJ2-3|TRBV7-9
CASSLIRGTDTQYF
TGTGCCAGCAGCTTAATAAGGGGCACAGATACGCAGTATTTT
>NA|NA|TRBJ2-5|TRBV3-1/TRBV3-2
CASSQDRWSETQYF
TGTGCCAGCAGCCAAGATCGTTGGAGTGAGACCCAGTACTTC
>NA|NA|TRBJ2-1|TRBV5-4
CASSLDAVYNEQFF
TGTGCCAGCAGCTTGGATGCGGTTTACAATGAGCAGTTCTTC
>NA|NA|TRBJ2-7|TRBV18
CASSTSTDMSVEQYF
TGTGCCAGCTCAACCTCGACAGATATGTCGGTCGAGCAGTACTTC
>TRBD1|NA|TRBJ1-4|TRBV30
CAWSVQGGTAENF
TGTGCCTGGAGTGTCCAAGGGGGGACAGCCGAAAATTTT